What follows is one T cell receptor (beta chain) and its context. What it recognizes is unknown. For sorted subsets, 150 to 200 ng DNA per replicate equaled about 31,000 T cell genomes. The protocol was immunoSEQ multiplex PCR, while the TCRdb copy is restricted to in-frame clones and leaves out a portion. Of more than 2,000,000 clones listed, roughly 92% were seen once; the top ten hold 0.11% to 0.15%. These data belong to a study of shared clonotypes between healthy human individuals. General study findings and limits: Estimated richness was generally greater in naive than memory subsets. Clonotype sharing among donors was expected to depend on sequencing depth. Clonotypes which were not shared had lower generation probabilities than clonotypes that all four donors shared.

Sequencing used naive CD4+ T cells sorted from blood. Regarding subset: CD45RA+ positively selected. The sequence was collected from a man between 18 and 29 years old in good health.

The CDR3 reads CASSLELAGHYEQYF. The CDR3 region has the DNA TGTGCCAGCAGCTTAGAATTAGCGGGACACTACGAGCAGTACTTC. This chain connects TRBV11-2 to TRBJ2-7; 8 bases map to TRBD2. Germline-derived CDR1 and CDR2 are SGHAT and FQNNGV. J gave up 3 bases and V 0 bases, and 4 bases lay outside the gene matches. CDR3 length equals 15 residues. Looking up the rest from reference TRBV11-2 and TRBJ2-7 gives the full variable domain: EAGVAQSPRYKIIEKRQSVAFWCNPISGHATLYWYQQILGQGPKLLIQFQNNGVVDDSQLPKDRFSAERLKGVDSTLKIQPAKLEDSAVYLCASSLELAGHYEQYFGPGTRLTVT.